The following is a T cell receptor (beta chain) sequence with its context. Antigen specificity is unknown. The second PCR ran about 6 to 12 cycles with a sample-barcoded 5' primer and J-beta primers. TCRdb ran MiXCR on the 5' RACE reads and lists one entry per CDR3 protein. The sample consists of around 1.5 million distinct CDR3 sequences, roughly 45% of them appearing once. In germline, CDR1 is SGHVS, CDR2 FNYEAQ. Germline trimming cut 5 bases from V and 0 bases from J; bases unmatched to any gene: 6. The CDR3 runs 18 residues. These data belong to a study of blood T cells in healthy people across ages. Findings and limits, study-wide: Observed TCR beta diversity per million T cells went down as age went up. This fall followed a roughly linear course with age. Higher diversity, along with more naive CD4+ cells, distinguished long-lived donors from aged donors.

PBMCs, at least 6.5 million per sample, were isolated. The sample taken for sequencing was blood. This chain uses TRBV7-6 with TRBJ2-6; 11 nucleotides line up with TRBD2. This clonotype originated in a woman aged 18 to 35 in good health. DNA of the CDR3: TGTGCCAGCAGCGTACTAGCGGGAGTCCCCTCTGGGGCCAACGTCCTGACTTTC. As protein: CASSVLAGVPSGANVLTF.